This record concerns one TCR beta chain sequence. The CDR3 totals 16 residues. Trimming took 2 bases from V and 5 from J; bases not matched to a gene: 10. Looked up from germline, CDR1 is ENHRY and CDR2 is SYGVKD. These data belong to a study of control samples from healthy donors and cancer patients. Produced via immunoSEQ multiplex PCR; TCRdb's table is partial and in-frame only. The sample lists 80,000 or so clones; roughly nine tenths were seen once. This chain joins TRBV10-3 and TRBJ2-7, with TRBD1 matching 9 bases. The sequence came from a man in his fifties or sixties in good health. Sequencing was carried out using blood. CDR3 coding DNA: TGTGCCATCAGTGAGGCCGGGAGAACAGGGGGCAACGAGCAGTACTTC. Residues: CAISEAGRTGGNEQYF.